The next 13 T cell receptor beta chains were all read from a single sample in a study of early T cells in non-severe SARS-CoV-2 infection. From the 5' RACE reads, TCRdb called clonotypes with MiXCR, one entry per CDR3 protein. Among 45,000 to 50,000 distinct CDR3 sequences, about 6.5% were seen once, and the ten largest hold roughly 2.8%. Source: whole blood, taken at baseline. Receptors were obtained from an adult who was a healthcare worker with PCR-confirmed SARS-CoV-2 infection or an uninfected control (not recorded which).

This clonotype was counted at least ten times. V and J are TRBV30 and TRBJ1-2; D perhaps matches TRBD1 (6 bases). The CDR3 spans 13 residues. The ends were cut back, 2 bases at V and 8 bases at J, with 15 bases in the middle. CDR1 is GTSNPN and CDR2 is SVGIG in the germline V gene (reference sequence). The CDR3 spells CAWSPTGRDGYTF. CDR3 sequence (DNA): TGTGCCTGGAGTCCTACAGGGAGAGACGGCTACACCTTC.

This clonotype was counted many times. The chain employs TRBV29-1 and TRBJ2-7; D is possibly TRBD1 (5 bases). Trimming stripped 5 bases from V and 2 bases from J, with 16 bases between. Per germline, CDR1 SQVTM and CDR2 ANQGSEA. The CDR3 sequence is 14 residues long. This CDR3 reads CSVLASGRAYEQYF. The CDR3 DNA reads as TGCAGCGTTCTTGCGAGTGGCAGGGCCTACGAGCAGTACTTC.

V usage is TRBV7-6 and J usage is TRBJ1-2, with 8 bases lining up with TRBD1. V gave up 5 bases and J gave up 4 bases; unmatched junction bases: 6. This CDR3 comprises 14 residues. Per the germline V gene, CDR1 is SGHVS and CDR2 is FNYEAQ. CDR3 nucleotides: TGTGCCAGCAGCCTACAGGGGGGAGTCTATGGCTACACCTTC. This translates into CASSLQGGVYGYTF.

This clonotype has at least ten counts. This chain uses TRBV3-1 with TRBJ2-5; 8 bases fit TRBD2. With V trimmed by 5 bases and J by 1 base, 18 bases remained unmatched. The CDR3 is 19 amino acids. In germline, CDR1 is LGHDT, CDR2 YNNKEL (reference sequence). The CDR3 nucleotides are TGTGCCAGCAGCAACATAGGGACTAGTCCCCTATATTTCCAAGAGACCCAGTACTTC. Its translation is CASSNIGTSPLYFQETQYF.

This clonotype was seen repeatedly, ten times or more. The V call is TRBV20-1, the J call TRBJ1-5; D is perhaps TRBD1 (5 bases). The length of the CDR3 is 13 residues. Germline V gene data show CDR1 as DFQATT and CDR2 as SNEGSKA (reference sequence). Deletions cut 5 bases from V and 4 bases from J, with 12 bases between. The CDR3 DNA is TGCAGTGCTGGTGGAAAGGGGAATCAGCCCCAGCATTTT. This sequence encodes CSAGGKGNQPQHF.

This clonotype has a count of ten or more. V is TRBV7-9 and J is TRBJ2-5; a possible D gene is TRBD1 (6 bases). The CDR3 loop spans 15 amino acids. V was cut by 4 bases and J by 10 bases, with 22 bases left in between. Germline V gene data show CDR1 as SEHNR and CDR2 as FQNEAQ (reference sequence). As DNA, the CDR3 is TGTGCCAGCAGCTCTAATTCCGGGAACAGGGCGGGCCAGTACTTC. As protein: CASSSNSGNRAGQYF.

The J gene is TRBJ1-5, the V gene TRBV5-1; D is uncertain. The CDR3 runs 15 residues. The germline V gene encodes CDR1 SGHRS and CDR2 YFSETQ. The V gene lost 0 bases and the J gene lost 0 bases, with 7 bases spanning the gap. CDR3 coding DNA: TGCGCCAGCAGCTTGGATGGGCATAGCAATCAGCCCCAGCATTTT. Translating it yields CASSLDGHSNQPQHF. Based on the CDR3 plus reference TRBV5-1 and TRBJ1-5, the full variable domain is KAGVTQTPRYLIKTRGQQVTLSCSPISGHRSVSWYQQTPGQGLQFLFEYFSETQRNKGNFPGRFSGRQFSNSRSEMNVSTLELGDSALYLCASSLDGHSNQPQHFGDGTRLSIL.

This clonotype has at least ten counts. The rearrangement links TRBV6-2 or TRBV6-3 to TRBJ2-1; a possible D gene is TRBD2 (6 bases). The V end lost 7 bases, the J end lost 5 bases, and 15 bases lay between the germline ends. The CDR3 length is 14 residues. From germline, CDR1 is MNHEY and CDR2 SVGEGT. The CDR3 DNA is TGTGCCAGCATAGGGCCTTCGGGAGACAATGAGCAGTTCTTC. It codes for CASIGPSGDNEQFF.

This clonotype has ten or more counts. The V gene is TRBV28, the J gene TRBJ1-2, with 7 bases that match TRBD1. The CDR3 is 12 amino acids. With 9 bases clipped from V and 8 bases from J, the junction kept 9 bases outside the gene matches. From germline, CDR1 is MDHEN and CDR2 SYDVKM. The CDR3 DNA sequence: TGTGCCAGTCATACCCAGGGGGACGGCTACACCTTC. Translated, it gives CASHTQGDGYTF.

This clonotype occurred many times. The CDR3 coding sequence is TGCAGCGCTTCAGCGGGGGGAGCCGATACGCAGTATTTT. It specifies CSASAGGADTQYF. The chain employs TRBV29-1 and TRBJ2-3; 9 nucleotides line up with TRBD2. Germline loops: CDR1 SQVTM, CDR2 ANQGSEA. The V segment lost 7 bases and the J segment 6 bases; nucleotides outside the gene matches: 8. This CDR3 comprises 13 residues.

The chain is built from TRBV5-1 and TRBJ2-1; 14 nucleotides align to TRBD2. CDR1 is SGHRS, CDR2 YFSETQ, per germline. With V trimmed by 3 bases and J by 5 bases, 4 bases remained unmatched. The CDR3 contains 16 residues. CDR3 region: CASSYRTSGGHNEQFF. DNA for the CDR3: TGCGCCAGCAGCTACAGGACTAGCGGGGGGCACAATGAGCAGTTCTTC. Complete variable domain (other parts from reference TRBV5-1 and TRBJ2-1): KAGVTQTPRYLIKTRGQQVTLSCSPISGHRSVSWYQQTPGQGLQFLFEYFSETQRNKGNFPGRFSGRQFSNSRSEMNVSTLELGDSALYLCASSYRTSGGHNEQFFGPGTRLTVL.

This clonotype was seen only a few times. The V call is TRBV15, the J call TRBJ1-1, with 9 bases lining up with TRBD1. Losses at the gene ends were 0 bases for V and 6 bases for J; bases not matched to a gene: 5. This CDR3 has 15 amino acids. The germline CDR1 and CDR2 sequences are LNHNV and YYDKDF (reference sequence). The CDR3, as DNA: TGTGCCACCAGCAGAGATGTGGGACAGGGCGCTGAAGCTTTCTTT. As protein: CATSRDVGQGAEAFF.

Of note for this clonotype: A read error may explain this, as a much larger clone is one base away. The chain carries TRBV4-3 and TRBJ1-2; no clear D gene. The CDR3 sequence is 14 residues long. V lost 0 bases and J 2 bases, leaving 7 bases between the germline ends. CDR1 LGHNA and CDR2 YSLEER come from the germline V gene. The CDR3 coding sequence is TGCGCCAGCAGCCAAGACGAATGGAACTATGGCTACACCTTC. It yields the protein CASSQDEWNYGYTF.